This entry describes one T cell receptor (beta chain). Trimming cost V 9 bases and J 5 bases, with 16 bases left between them. From germline, CDR1 is LNHDA and CDR2 SQIVND (reference sequence). There are 14 residues in the CDR3. This sample was included in a study of control samples from healthy donors and cancer patients. Clones were sequenced by immunoSEQ multiplex PCR, and TCRdb holds only the in-frame ones, with some missing. Found here are tens of thousands of clones, more than 65% of them singletons; the top ten hold under 20%. The sequencing input was formalin-fixed, paraffin-embedded tissue. The chain couples TRBV19 to TRBJ2-2; D unclear. The source is a male donor with melanoma. The CDR3 DNA sequence: TGTGCCAGCCACAAAGTCTGGGGAACCGGGGAGCTGTTTTTT. Protein product: CASHKVWGTGELFF.